This T cell receptor beta chain was observed in a study of blood T cell repertoires in COVID-19. Study as a whole: Donors in the United States, Italy and Spain gave samples during acute or convalescent COVID-19.

Original methodology: Amplification of reference gene primers provided the estimated nucleated cell counts. Generated by immunoSEQ multiplex PCR, the TCRdb table keeps only in-frame clones and is missing some. Clone size and the V and J calls come from that table; the DNA yielded D and trimming. Of roughly 60,000 clones listed, more than 70% are singletons. The specimen sequenced was peripheral blood. The receptor comes from a man between 60 and 75 years old with active COVID-19.

The DNA of the CDR3 is TGTGCCAGCAGTCCGGTTAACGGCTACACCTTC. Amino acid sequence: CASSPVNGYTF. This chain uses TRBV9 with TRBJ1-2, with D unresolved. V lost 5 bases, J lost 8 bases, and 10 bases lay in between. This CDR3 has 11 residues. Germline V CDR1 and CDR2: SGDLS, YYNGEE.